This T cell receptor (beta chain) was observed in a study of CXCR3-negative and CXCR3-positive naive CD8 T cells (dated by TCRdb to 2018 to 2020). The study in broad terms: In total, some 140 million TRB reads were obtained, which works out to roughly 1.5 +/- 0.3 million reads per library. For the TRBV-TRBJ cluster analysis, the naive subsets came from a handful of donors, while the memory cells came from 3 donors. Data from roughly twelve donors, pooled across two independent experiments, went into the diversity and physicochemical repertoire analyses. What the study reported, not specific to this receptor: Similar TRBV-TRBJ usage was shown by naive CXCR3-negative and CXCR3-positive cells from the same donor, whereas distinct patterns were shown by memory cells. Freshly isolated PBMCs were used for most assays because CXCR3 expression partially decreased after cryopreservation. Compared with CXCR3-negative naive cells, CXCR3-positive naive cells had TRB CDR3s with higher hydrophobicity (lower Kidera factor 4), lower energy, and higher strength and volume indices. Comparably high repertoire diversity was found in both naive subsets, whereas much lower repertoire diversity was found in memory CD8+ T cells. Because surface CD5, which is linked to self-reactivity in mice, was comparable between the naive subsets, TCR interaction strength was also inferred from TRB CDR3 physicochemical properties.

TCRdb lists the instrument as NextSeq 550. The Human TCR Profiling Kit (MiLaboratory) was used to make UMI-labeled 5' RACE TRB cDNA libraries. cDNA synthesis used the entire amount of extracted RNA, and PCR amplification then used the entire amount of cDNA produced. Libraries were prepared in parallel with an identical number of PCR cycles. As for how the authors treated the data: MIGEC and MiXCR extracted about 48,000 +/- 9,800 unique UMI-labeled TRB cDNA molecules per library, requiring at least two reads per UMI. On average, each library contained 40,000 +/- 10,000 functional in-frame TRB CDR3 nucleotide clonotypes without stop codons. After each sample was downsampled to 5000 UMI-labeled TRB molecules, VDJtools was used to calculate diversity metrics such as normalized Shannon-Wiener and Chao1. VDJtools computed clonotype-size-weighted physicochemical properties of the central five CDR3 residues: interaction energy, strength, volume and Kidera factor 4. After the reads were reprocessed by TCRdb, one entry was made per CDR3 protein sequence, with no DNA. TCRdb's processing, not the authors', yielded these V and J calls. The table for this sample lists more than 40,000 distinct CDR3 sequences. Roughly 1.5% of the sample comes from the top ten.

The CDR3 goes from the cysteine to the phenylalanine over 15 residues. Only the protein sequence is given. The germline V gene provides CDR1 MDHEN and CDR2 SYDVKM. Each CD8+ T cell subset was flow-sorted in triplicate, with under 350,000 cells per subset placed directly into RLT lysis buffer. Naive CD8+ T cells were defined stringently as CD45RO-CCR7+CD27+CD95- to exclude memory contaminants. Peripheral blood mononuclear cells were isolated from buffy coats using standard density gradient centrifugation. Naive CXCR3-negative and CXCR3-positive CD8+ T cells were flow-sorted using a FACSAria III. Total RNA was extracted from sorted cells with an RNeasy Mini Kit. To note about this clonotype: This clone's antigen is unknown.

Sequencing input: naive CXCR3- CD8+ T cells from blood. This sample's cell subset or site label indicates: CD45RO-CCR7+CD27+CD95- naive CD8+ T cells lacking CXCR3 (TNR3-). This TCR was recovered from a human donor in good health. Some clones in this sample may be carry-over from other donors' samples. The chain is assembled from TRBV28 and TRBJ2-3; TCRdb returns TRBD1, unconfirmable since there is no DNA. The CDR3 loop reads CASSPGLGGDDTQYF.